This T cell receptor (beta chain) originates from a study of human T cells and chemical hapten exposure. Turning to the study itself: Application of 0.01% DPC to the upper back was done by patch test, with a reading at 6 days.

With respect to this clonotype: Its specificity is unknown.

V lost 3 bases and J lost 2, with 3 bases in between. The CDR3 is 12 residues long. CDR1 ENHRY and CDR2 SYGVKD come from the germline V gene. As handled by the study authors: Per sample, the median was 95,638 TCRs, with values from about 24,000 to 680,000. Each CDR3 protein gets one entry after TCRdb re-called the RACE reads with MiXCR. The V and J calls reflect TCRdb's pipeline rather than the authors' work. Of about 260,000 distinct CDR3 sequences listed, 7.5% to 10% are singletons. Time point indicated: pre-sensitization, week 0. Treatment meaning: therapeutic diphenylcyclopropenone sensitization with weekly scalp DPC. Study outcomes and limitations: The number of TCRs over 1 in 1000 frequency stayed unchanged after DPC. The donors suffered from alopecia, so their immune response may not match that of healthy people.

The chain uses TRBV10-3 and TRBJ2-3; no firm D call. The clonotype originates from a woman in her thirties or forties with alopecia areata. Some clones in this sample may be carry-over from other donors' samples. Sequenced here: whole blood, sampled in connection with sensitization to the hapten diphenylcyclopropenone (DPC). CDR3 protein: CAISDTTDTQYF. The CDR3 DNA reads as TGTGCCATCAGTGACACCACAGATACGCAGTATTTT.